The 13 T cell receptor beta chains below come from one sample, sequenced in a study of Ad26.COV2.S vaccination and SARS-CoV-2 variants. Sequenced by immunoSEQ multiplex PCR; TCRdb stores in-frame clones only, minus some. The table lists over 400,000 clones, 92% of them singletons. Stated treatment: some 20 received Ad26.COV2.S at low or high dose, single or two shots; 5 received placebo; per-sample allocation not given. Sampling was performed 63 days after the first vaccine or placebo injection. The sequences come from peripheral blood, collected in a trial of Ad26.COV2.S vaccine versus placebo. The source is a person aged 18-65 years who received the Ad26.COV2.S COVID-19 vaccine or a placebo.

This clone was counted once. This chain links TRBV5-1 with TRBJ2-5; tentative D call: TRBD1 (6 bases). The germline V gene has CDR1 SGHRS and CDR2 YFSETQ. V gave up 3 bases and J gave up 4 bases, with 13 bases separating them. This CDR3 region has 14 residues. CDR3 DNA sequence: TGCGCCAGCAGCTGGGGGCCATCGCGAGAGACCCAGTACTTC. It specifies CASSWGPSRETQYF. The full variable domain, with the rest looked up from reference TRBV5-1 and TRBJ2-5, is KAGVTQTPRYLIKTRGQQVTLSCSPISGHRSVSWYQQTPGQGLQFLFEYFSETQRNKGNFPGRFSGRQFSNSRSEMNVSTLELGDSALYLCASSWGPSRETQYFGPGTRLLVL.

The chain is built from TRBV5-1 and TRBJ2-7, with D perhaps TRBD1 (6 bases). The V and J ends lost 0 bases and 0 bases respectively, with 10 bases between them. Germline CDR1 reads SGHRS; CDR2 reads YFSETQ. The length of the CDR3 is 15 residues. This chain's CDR3 is CASSLVQGGSYEQYF. CDR3 DNA sequence: TGCGCCAGCAGCTTGGTACAGGGTGGCTCCTACGAGCAGTACTTC.

Concerning this clone itself: Other DNA sequences in this sample translate to the same CDR3. This chain joins TRBV6-2 or TRBV6-3 and TRBJ2-7; D ambiguous. The CDR3 runs to 12 residues. V gave up 0 bases and J gave up 3 bases, with 3 bases separating them. Per the germline V gene, CDR1 is MNHEY and CDR2 is SVGEGT. Here the CDR3 reads CASSYSVYEQYF. The CDR3 bases are TGTGCCAGCAGTTACTCGGTCTACGAGCAGTACTTC.

This chain joins TRBV9 and TRBJ2-5, with D unclear. The V end lost 1 base, the J end lost 5 bases, and 9 bases lay between the germline ends. The germline gives CDR1 SGDLS, CDR2 YYNGEE. The CDR3 runs to 13 residues. CDR3: CASSVSDLETQYF. CDR3 coding DNA: TGTGCCAGCAGCGTATCTGACTTGGAGACCCAGTACTTC.

The chain uses TRBV6-5 and TRBJ2-1; D is ambiguous. V was cut by 4 bases and J by 6 bases, with 7 bases left in between. The CDR3 loop spans 12 amino acids. Germline CDR1 reads MNHEY; CDR2 reads SVGAGI. CDR3 in amino acids: CASSSTGNEQFF. The CDR3 nucleotides read TGTGCCAGCAGTTCCACCGGCAATGAGCAGTTCTTC.

The chain carries TRBV10-3 and TRBJ1-5, with a possible D match to TRBD1 (6 bases). V gave up 3 bases and J gave up 3 bases, with 9 bases separating them. The CDR3 contains 14 residues. CDR1 ENHRY and CDR2 SYGVKD come from the germline V gene. For the CDR3, the DNA is TGTGCCATCAGTGAAGGGGGTTCCAATCAGCCCCAGCATTTT. This encodes CAISEGGSNQPQHF.

The chain has TRBV20-1 and TRBJ2-1, with D possibly matching TRBD2 (5 bases). Germline V gene data show CDR1 as DFQATT and CDR2 as SNEGSKA (reference sequence). The CDR3 covers 11 residues. Trimming took 4 bases from V and 8 from J, leaving 9 bases between them. CDR3: CSATKGDEQFF. The CDR3 DNA follows: TGCAGTGCTACCAAGGGAGATGAGCAGTTCTTC.

V gene TRBV4-3 combines with J gene TRBJ2-5; no firm D call. The V gene's germline CDR1 is LGHNA and CDR2 YSLEER. Trimming took 0 bases from V and 5 from J, leaving 7 bases between them. The CDR3 is 13 residues long. The CDR3 bases are TGCGCCAGCAGCCAAGAACCGGCGGAGACCCAGTACTTC. It yields the protein CASSQEPAETQYF.

The chain is built from TRBV7-2 and TRBJ2-2, with 14 bases identical to TRBD2. Losses at the gene ends were 3 bases for V and 5 bases for J; bases not matched to a gene: 2. Germline loops: CDR1 SGHTA, CDR2 FQGNSA. CDR3 length equals 16 residues. DNA of the CDR3: TGTGCCAGCAGCTTTGGACTAGCGGGGGGAACCGGGGAGCTGTTTTTT. Translating gives CASSFGLAGGTGELFF.

Details on this clone: Other DNA sequences in the sample encode the same CDR3. The chain has TRBV4-3 and TRBJ1-3; 7 nucleotides agree with TRBD1. Germline assignment: CDR1 LGHNA and CDR2 YSLEER. The CDR3 is 13 amino acids. J gave up 4 bases and V 4 bases, and 1 base lay outside the gene matches. The CDR3 loop is CASSPGGGNTIYF. The CDR3 nucleotides read TGCGCCAGCAGCCCAGGGGGGGGAAACACCATATATTTT.

The chain couples TRBV7-9 to TRBJ2-1; D gene uncertain. Per germline, CDR1 SEHNR and CDR2 FQNEAQ (reference sequence). V lost 1 base, J lost 4 bases, and 8 bases lay in between. The CDR3 is made up of 14 amino acids. The CDR3 DNA sequence: TGTGCCAGCAGCTTAGTAGTCAGTTACAATGAGCAGTTCTTC. Its translation: CASSLVVSYNEQFF.

The CDR3 DNA reads TGTGCCAGTAGTTCCCGGACAGGGGAGACCCAGTACTTC. This gives the protein CASSSRTGETQYF. The chain uses TRBV19 and TRBJ2-5; 8 bases map to TRBD1. The length of the CDR3 is 13 residues. The V segment lost 5 bases and the J segment 5 bases; nucleotides outside the gene matches: 4. Germline V gene lookup returns CDR1 LNHDA and CDR2 SQIVND (reference sequence).

The V and J genes are TRBV5-6 and TRBJ1-2; 7 nucleotides line up with TRBD1. V trimming: 1 base; J trimming: 8 bases; junction bases outside the gene matches: 14. CDR1 and CDR2 (germline): SGHDT, YYEEEE. The CDR3 is 16 residues long. Here the CDR3 DNA reads TGTGCCAGCAGCTTGATGGCGTCGACAGGGCTAAGGGGCTACACCTTC. Its protein is CASSLMASTGLRGYTF.